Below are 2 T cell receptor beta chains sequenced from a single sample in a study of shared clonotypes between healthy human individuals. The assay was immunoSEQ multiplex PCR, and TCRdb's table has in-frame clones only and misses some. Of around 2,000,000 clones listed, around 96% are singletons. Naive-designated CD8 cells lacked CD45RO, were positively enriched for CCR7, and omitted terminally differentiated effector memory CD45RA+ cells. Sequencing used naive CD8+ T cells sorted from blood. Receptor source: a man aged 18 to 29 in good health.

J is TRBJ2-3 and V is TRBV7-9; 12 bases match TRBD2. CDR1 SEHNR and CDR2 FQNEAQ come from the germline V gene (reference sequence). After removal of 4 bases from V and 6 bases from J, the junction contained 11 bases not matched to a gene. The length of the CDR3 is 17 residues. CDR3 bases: TGTGCCAGCAGCTGGGGACTAGCGGGCTCGCTGGGGGATACGCAGTATTTT. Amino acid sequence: CASSWGLAGSLGDTQYF.

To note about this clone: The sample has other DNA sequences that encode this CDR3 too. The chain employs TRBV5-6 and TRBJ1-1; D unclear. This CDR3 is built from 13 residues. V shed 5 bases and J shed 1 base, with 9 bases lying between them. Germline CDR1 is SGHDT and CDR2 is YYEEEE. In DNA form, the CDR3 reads TGTGCCAGCAGTCCCGGGGAGAACACTGAAGCTTTCTTT. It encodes CASSPGENTEAFF. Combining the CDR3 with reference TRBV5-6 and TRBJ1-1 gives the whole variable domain DAGVTQSPTHLIKTRGQQVTLRCSPKSGHDTVSWYQQALGQGPQFIFQYYEEEERQRGNFPDRFSGHQFPNYSSELNVNALLLGDSALYLCASSPGENTEAFFGQGTRLTVV.